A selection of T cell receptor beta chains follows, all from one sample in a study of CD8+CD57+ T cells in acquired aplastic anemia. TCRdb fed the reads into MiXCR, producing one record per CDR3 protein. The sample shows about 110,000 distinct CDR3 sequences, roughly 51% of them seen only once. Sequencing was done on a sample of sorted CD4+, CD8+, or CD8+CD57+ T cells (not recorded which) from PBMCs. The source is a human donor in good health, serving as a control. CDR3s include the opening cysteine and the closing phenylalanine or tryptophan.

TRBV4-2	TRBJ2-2	CASSRTKNTGELFF
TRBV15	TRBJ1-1	CATSRGSSTEAFF
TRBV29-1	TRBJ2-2	CSGRAGGSGELFF
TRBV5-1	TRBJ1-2	CASSGREDGDPFDYGYTF
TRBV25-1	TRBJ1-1	CASGPRTERDTEAFF
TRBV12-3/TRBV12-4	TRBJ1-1	CASSVDRWTEAFF
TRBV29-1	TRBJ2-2	CSVEVLSGGIHRGTVF
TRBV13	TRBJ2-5	CASSPGDGGAETQYF
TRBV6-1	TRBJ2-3	CASSDLAGGSDTQYF
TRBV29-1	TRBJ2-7	CSVDALGQGAHEQYF
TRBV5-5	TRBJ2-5	CASSLRGGAQETQYF
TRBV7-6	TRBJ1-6	CASSYGGPYNSPLHF
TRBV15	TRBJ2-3	CATSTGYTDTQYF
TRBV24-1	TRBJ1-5	CATSSGGNQPQHF
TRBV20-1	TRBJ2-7	CSAIGQGADLDEQYF